This T cell receptor beta chain was sequenced during a study of CD8 T cells in ankylosing spondylitis. Broader study findings: Clones linked to the disease showed a CD8+ phenotype. They occurred at relatively low frequencies in peripheral blood. Earlier studies detected some motif variants in reactive arthritis synovial fluid and blood. One TCR beta motif, made up of 7 or 8 highly homologous variants, appeared characteristic of ankylosing spondylitis blood.

One entry per CDR3 protein results from TCRdb running MiXCR on the 5' RACE reads. The sample shows 350,000 or so distinct CDR3 sequences, 9.5% to 13% of them seen only once. Ten or more counts support this clonotype. No antigen is known for it. There are 14 residues in the CDR3. Germline CDR1 reads MDHEN; CDR2 reads SYDVKM. The trim removed 5 bases at V and 4 bases at J, leaving 2 bases unmatched. This rearrangement joins TRBV28 to TRBJ2-5; TRBD1 agrees at 12 bases. Sequenced: blood, either unsorted or a sorted T cell fraction (not recorded which). The receptor was derived from a female donor with ankylosing spondylitis or in good health (not recorded which). The chain's CDR3 is CASSGTGGAETQYF. The CDR3 region has the DNA TGTGCCAGCAGTGGGACAGGGGGCGCAGAGACCCAGTACTTC.